This T cell receptor (beta chain) appears in the sequencing data of a study of technical replicates of blood from four donors (dated by TCRdb to about 2017). In regard to this clone: The antigen it binds to is not known. Per-base qualities were not stored, and no clone one base away is much larger.

V is pruned by 3 bases and J by 2 bases, leaving 5 bases of the junction without a gene match. The CDR3 goes from the cysteine to the phenylalanine over 16 residues. The retained sequence is limited to the CDR3, 48 bases, with the frame set at the first base. In the germline V gene (reference sequence), CDR1 corresponds to LNHDA and CDR2 to SQIVND. Libraries were prepared through the immunoSEQ multiplex PCR assay. Entries here come from immuneACCESS through TCRdb and include only in-frame sequences with V and J called. Some clones fail to appear in such tables; in the studies checked, an unresolved V gene covers under half of the shortfall, and the cause of the remainder is unknown. This sample comprises 70,000 to 85,000 clones, roughly 94% of them detected only once. The ten largest clones add up to more than 0.25% of the sample.

Input material: T cells isolated from PBMCs. The clonotype was recovered from a human donor in good health. The rearranged segments are TRBV19 and TRBJ2-1; TRBD2 aligns with 9 central bases. The CDR3 protein: CASSIRLAGAYNEQFF. The sequenced DNA is TGTGCCAGTAGTATCCGATTAGCGGGAGCCTACAATGAGCAGTTCTTC.